A single sample gave rise to the 25 T cell receptor beta chains below, sequenced in a study of vaccination and CD4 T cells after COVID-19. Antigens of these TCRs are unknown. The Oncomine TCR Beta short-read assay generated sequence data from the DNA of cultured CD4+ T cells. TCRdb passed the PCR reads through MiXCR, listing each CDR3 protein once. The sample includes over 10,000 distinct CDR3 sequences, just under 80% seen only once; the top ten take around 30%. Treatment described: approximately 11-day PBMC culture with coronavirus spike peptide pools or control peptides (ViraFEST assay). Sequencing was done on a sample of CD4+ T cells from blood, cultured in vitro. The receptor source for this set is a human donor who had recovered from COVID-19.

The V and J genes are TRBV7-6 and TRBJ1-2; D call uncertain. The V end lost 1 base, the J end lost 4 bases, and 13 bases lay between the germline ends. Germline V gene lookup returns CDR1 SGHVS and CDR2 FNYEAQ. The CDR3 runs 15 residues. CDR3 loop: CASSLEGPGGYGYTF. The CDR3 DNA follows: TGTGCCAGCAGCTTAGAAGGACCGGGAGGCTATGGCTACACCTTC.

The chain combines TRBV6-1 with TRBJ2-3, with D perhaps given as TRBD1 or TRBD2 (5 bases each). The V gene lost 3 bases and the J gene lost 8 bases, with 6 bases spanning the gap. This CDR3 region has 11 residues. CDR1 is MNHNS and CDR2 is SASEGT in the germline V gene. The CDR3 is CASSEGVTQYF. The CDR3 coding sequence is TGTGCCAGCAGTGAGGGGGTTACGCAGTATTTT.

This clonotype has a handful of counts. The rearrangement uses TRBV19 and TRBJ1-1; TRBD1 is a possible D gene (5 bases). The CDR3 runs to 12 residues. The V gene's germline CDR1 is LNHDA and CDR2 SQIVND (reference sequence). The V and J ends lost 9 bases and 7 bases respectively, with 15 bases between them. The CDR3, as DNA: TGTGCCAGGGGGGGGGTTTACTATGAAGCTTTCTTT. It is translated as CARGGVYYEAFF.

The count of this clonotype is one. CDR3 sequence: CATSDTPGTGRYEQYF. The DNA for the CDR3 is TGTGCCACCAGTGATACCCCCGGGACAGGGCGTTACGAGCAGTACTTC. The gene calls are TRBV24-1 and TRBJ2-7, with 9 bases aligning to TRBD1. Trimming at V came to 3 bases and at J to 4 bases, leaving 9 bases not matched to a gene. This CDR3 is built from 16 residues. Per germline, CDR1 KGHDR and CDR2 SFDVKD.

This clonotype was found once. The chain recombines TRBV28 with TRBJ2-7, with 8 bases that match TRBD1. Per the germline V gene, CDR1 is MDHEN and CDR2 is SYDVKM. This CDR3 has 12 amino acids. V dropped 7 bases and J dropped 3; count of bases not matched to a gene: 2. CDR3 nucleotides: TGTGCCAGCACCACAGGGGGCTACGAGCAGTACTTC. Its protein is CASTTGGYEQYF.

This chain joins TRBV7-9 and TRBJ1-6; D call uncertain. Germline CDR1 and CDR2: SEHNR and FQNEAQ (reference sequence). Trimming left V 2 bases short and J 9 bases short, with 11 bases between. The CDR3 contains 14 residues. This CDR3 is CASSLRGLGSPLHF. The CDR3 region has the DNA TGTGCCAGCAGCTTACGAGGGCTGGGTTCACCCCTCCACTTT.

The chain is built from TRBV6-5 and TRBJ1-2; 8 bases match TRBD1. Germline assignment: CDR1 MNHEY and CDR2 SVGAGI. Trimming at V came to 4 bases and at J to 8 bases, leaving 3 bases not matched to a gene. The CDR3 runs to 12 residues. The CDR3 spells CASSSTGEGYTF. Here the CDR3 DNA reads TGTGCCAGCAGTTCGACAGGGGAAGGCTACACCTTC.

The V and J genes are TRBV6-1 and TRBJ1-3, with 7 bases matching TRBD1. The V and J ends lost 5 bases and 4 bases, in that order; junction bases with no gene match: 11. There are 16 residues in the CDR3. The germline gives CDR1 MNHNS, CDR2 SASEGT. The CDR3 is CASSTGTGVSGNTIYF. CDR3 in DNA: TGTGCCAGCAGTACAGGAACAGGGGTCTCGGGAAACACCATATATTTT.

The chain uses TRBV6-2 or TRBV6-3 and TRBJ2-7; maybe TRBD1 (7 bases). The germline gives CDR1 MNHEY, CDR2 SVGEGT. Trimming removed 1 base at V and 6 bases at J, with 16 bases between. This CDR3 is built from 15 residues. CDR3 nucleotides: TGTGCCAGCAGTTACTTCCAGGGGGGCTCTTCCGAGCAGTACTTC. Amino acid sequence: CASSYFQGGSSEQYF.

The rearrangement joins TRBV6-1 to TRBJ2-1, with D perhaps TRBD2 (6 bases). V lost 5 bases and J 6 bases, leaving 17 bases between the germline ends. Germline loops: CDR1 MNHNS, CDR2 SASEGT. The CDR3 sequence is 15 residues long. The CDR3 DNA is TGTGCCAGCAGTCTTTCCGGGGGACGTCTCAATGAGCAGTTCTTC. The encoded protein is CASSLSGGRLNEQFF.

The rearrangement uses TRBV6-5 and TRBJ1-2; 8 bases agree with TRBD1. From germline, CDR1 is MNHEY and CDR2 SVGAGI. Trimming cost V 4 bases and J 2 bases; bases outside gene matches: 6. There are 15 residues in the CDR3. The CDR3 DNA sequence: TGTGCCAGCAGTTCCTCTTGGGACAGGAACTATGGCTACACCTTC. Residues: CASSSSWDRNYGYTF.

The chain combines TRBV20-1 with TRBJ2-7, with 15 nucleotides matching TRBD2. This CDR3 has 14 amino acids. Unmatched junction bases numbered 3, after V lost 3 bases and J lost 6 bases. The germline gives CDR1 DFQATT, CDR2 SNEGSKA (reference sequence). In DNA, the CDR3 is TGCAGTGCTAGGGGACTAGCGGGAGGTCTCGAGCAGTACTTC. Amino acid sequence: CSARGLAGGLEQYF.

This sequence joins TRBV6-1 and TRBJ2-2, with TRBD1 matching over 10 bases. The CDR3 has 14 residues. V was clipped by 7 bases and J by 4 bases; unmatched bases: 3. Germline CDR1 is MNHNS and CDR2 is SASEGT. The CDR3 reads CASNRDRGTGELFF. The CDR3 region has the DNA TGTGCCAGCAACCGGGACAGGGGCACCGGGGAGCTGTTTTTT.

This chain links TRBV20-1 with TRBJ2-7; 9 bases are a match to TRBD2. The junction had 20 bases not matched to a gene; V was cut back by 3 bases and J by 2 bases. Germline CDR1 reads DFQATT; CDR2 reads SNEGSKA (reference sequence). This CDR3 region has 19 residues. The CDR3 spells CSAREKAGGLTYYPYEQYF. The CDR3 DNA is TGCAGTGCTAGGGAAAAGGCGGGAGGGTTGACGTACTATCCCTACGAGCAGTACTTC.

The V gene is TRBV20-1, the J gene TRBJ1-5, with D unclear. This CDR3 region has 14 residues. V was cut by 1 base and J by 4 bases, with 11 bases left in between. Germline lookup yields CDR1 DFQATT and CDR2 SNEGSKA (reference sequence). CDR3 sequence reads: CSARVRLQNQPQHF. CDR3 in DNA: TGCAGTGCTAGAGTTCGGCTGCAAAATCAGCCCCAGCATTTT.

This clonotype was counted only a few times. The chain recombines TRBV6-2 or TRBV6-3 with TRBJ1-1; no reliable D call. The CDR3 contains 12 residues. Between the trimmed V and J ends, which lost 8 bases and 8 bases, there was a span of 15 bases. CDR1 is MNHEY, CDR2 SVGEGT, per germline. The CDR3 DNA reads as TGTGCCAGCTCTACAAGAGGGAGGGAAGCTTTCTTT. Its protein is CASSTRGREAFF.

This clonotype occurred once. This chain links TRBV2 with TRBJ1-1, with 7 positions matching TRBD1. CDR1 is SNHLY, CDR2 FYNNEI, per germline. This CDR3 region has 16 residues. V was clipped by 3 bases and J by 6 bases; unmatched bases: 13. CDR3 region: CASSDGGSGQRPEAFF. CDR3 sequence (DNA): TGTGCCAGCAGTGACGGGGGTTCGGGACAGAGGCCTGAAGCTTTCTTT.

The chain joins TRBV7-2 to TRBJ2-7; the D gene is possibly TRBD2 (5 bases). This CDR3 spans 12 amino acids. CDR1 and CDR2 (germline): SGHTA, FQGNSA. Trimming left V 2 bases short and J 12 bases short, with 14 bases between. CDR3: CASSLNWGDVYF. The CDR3 nucleotides are TGTGCCAGCAGCTTAAACTGGGGAGATGTGTACTTC.

The gene calls are TRBV30 and TRBJ1-3; the D gene is possibly TRBD1 (6 bases). This CDR3 contains 11 residues. The V gene's germline CDR1 is GTSNPN and CDR2 SVGIG (reference sequence). V lost 8 bases, J lost 4 bases, and 9 bases lay in between. DNA of the CDR3: TGTGCCGAACAGGGCGGAAACACCATATATTTT. Its translation: CAEQGGNTIYF.

This chain links TRBV7-2 with TRBJ1-2; tentatively, D is TRBD1 (5 bases). This CDR3 is built from 15 residues. V was cut by 0 bases and J by 1 base, with 9 bases left in between. Germline CDR1 reads SGHTA; CDR2 reads FQGNSA. The CDR3 DNA is TGTGCCAGCAGCTTAGCGGTGAGGGGTAACTATGGCTACACCTTC. This translates into CASSLAVRGNYGYTF.

This chain joins TRBV6-5 and TRBJ1-2, with D perhaps TRBD1 (5 bases). This CDR3 is 16 amino acids long. V lost 3 bases and J lost 8, with 22 bases in between. Germline CDR1 reads MNHEY; CDR2 reads SVGAGI. The CDR3: CASSYFRQSHWEGYTF. In DNA, the CDR3 is TGTGCCAGCAGTTATTTCCGACAGTCACACTGGGAAGGCTACACCTTC.

The V call is TRBV13, the J call TRBJ2-5; D is ambiguous. Germline lookup yields CDR1 PRHDT and CDR2 FYEKMQ (reference sequence). This CDR3 has 13 amino acids. V was clipped by 1 base and J by 3 bases, with 6 bases between them. CDR3: CASSLVSEETQYF. CDR3 DNA: TGTGCCAGCAGCTTAGTCAGTGAAGAGACCCAGTACTTC.

The chain uses TRBV4-1 and TRBJ1-4; no clear D gene. Germline values: CDR1 MGHRA, CDR2 YSYEKL. The ends were cut back, 4 bases at V and 0 bases at J, with 12 bases in the middle. This CDR3 is built from 16 residues. The CDR3 bases are TGCGCCAGCAGCCCCAGGAGAGACGCAACTAATGAAAAACTGTTTTTT. It encodes CASSPRRDATNEKLFF.

This clonotype was picked up a small number of times. CDR3 sequence (DNA): TGCAGTGCTAGAGATTGGGGAGCGGGAGGAGGGGAGACCCAGTACTTC. It encodes CSARDWGAGGGETQYF. The rearrangement joins TRBV20-1 to TRBJ2-5, with TRBD2 identical over 9 bases. There are 16 residues in the CDR3. Germline CDR1 is DFQATT and CDR2 is SNEGSKA (reference sequence). The trim removed 0 bases at V and 5 bases at J, leaving 10 bases unmatched.

The CDR3 region is CASRTQGGDQPQHF. CDR3 in DNA: TGTGCCAGCAGAACACAGGGGGGGGATCAGCCCCAGCATTTT. The genes are TRBV6-1 and TRBJ1-5; 8 nucleotides match TRBD1. Per the germline V gene, CDR1 is MNHNS and CDR2 is SASEGT. The CDR3 runs to 14 residues. The V gene end was trimmed by 6 bases and the J gene end by 5 bases; junction bases not matched to a gene: 6.